This entry is about one TCR beta chain. These data belong to a study of blood T cell repertoires in COVID-19. The assay was immunoSEQ multiplex PCR, and TCRdb's table has in-frame clones only and misses some. The table shows about 270,000 clones, with approximately 90% occurring only once. CDR1 and CDR2 (germline): KGHSH, LQKENI. This CDR3 is 15 amino acids long. V shed 3 bases and J 10 bases; nucleotides not matched to a gene: 9. The J gene is TRBJ2-1, the V gene TRBV18; the match to TRBD2 covers 10 bases. The sample consisted of PBMCs or T cells enriched from blood (not recorded which). The source of this sequence is a woman aged 60 to 75 in a cohort exposed to, infected with or recovered from COVID-19 (not recorded which). The DNA of the CDR3 is TGTGCCAGCTCACCCCTAGCGGGAGAGGGCCGCGAGCAGTTCTTC. Its translation is CASSPLAGEGREQFF.